This T cell receptor (beta chain) was identified in a study of breast tumors, draining lymph nodes, adjacent tissues. General study points: Compared with basal-like, luminal-like tumors shared significantly more repertoire with nontumor tissue. Tumor T cell lymph node origin was a supported hypothesis, not proven. Tumor TCR diversity was below lymph nodes but above nontumor tissue.

Via MiXCR, TCRdb re-called the multiplex PCR reads, giving one row per CDR3 protein. The sample includes some 31,000 distinct CDR3 sequences, less than 65% of them seen just once. The J segment lost 3 bases and the V segment lost 10 bases, leaving 10 bases of the junction unmatched. Germline loops: CDR1 MDHEN, CDR2 SYDVKM. The CDR3 is made up of 14 amino acids. Comment on this clonotype: Its matching antigen is unknown.

The source is a female donor with breast cancer. Some clones in this sample may be carry-over from other donors' samples. This sequence joins TRBV28 and TRBJ2-7; TRBD2 matches 9 bases. The sample was breast tumor tissue. As DNA, the CDR3 is TGTGCCACTACTATAGCGGGAGAACACTACGAGCAGTACTTC. It specifies CATTIAGEHYEQYF.